Listed below are T cell receptor beta chains from one sample, sequenced in a study of T-cell memory formation after mild COVID-19. From the 5' RACE reads, TCRdb called clonotypes with MiXCR, one entry per CDR3 protein. The sample holds some 210,000 distinct CDR3 sequences, over 9.5% seen once. The specimen was PBMCs or a T cell subset sorted from them (not recorded which). The origin of the receptors is a man aged 18 to 30 who had mild COVID-19 (a few samples of this study predate the infection). Cell type and time point are not known. Both conserved end residues are part of each CDR3. Each record gives: D gene, clone size, J gene, V gene, CDR3 DNA, CDR3 protein. A D gene is named only where the DNA matches it firmly. The listing skips clone size in some rows; elsewhere it reads once, few, many or a size class.

TRBD2	.	TRBJ2-2	TRBV24-1	TGTGCCACAGCCAGCGCGGAGCGGGGGGGTCGTTCCGGGGAGCTGTTTTTT	CATASAERGGRSGELFF
TRBD1	many	TRBJ1-3	TRBV20-1	TGCAGTGCTCAACAGGGGGCAGGAGGAAACACCATATATTTT	CSAQQGAGGNTIYF
.	many	TRBJ1-2	TRBV7-9	TGTGCCAGCAGCTCCGAGAATGGTGGCTACACCTTC	CASSSENGGYTF
.	many	TRBJ2-2	TRBV29-1	TGCAGCGTTAGGAGGGATTCCGGGGAGCTGTTTTTT	CSVRRDSGELFF
.	few	TRBJ2-5	TRBV6-5	TGTGCCAGCAGCCGAAACGCCGCGGGGGCGAGGGAGACCCAGTACTTC	CASSRNAAGARETQYF
.	.	TRBJ2-3	TRBV24-1	TGTGCCACCAGTGACTCACACAGGTCAGATACGCAGTATTTT	CATSDSHRSDTQYF
.	many	TRBJ1-6	TRBV7-3	TGTGCCAGCAGCCTAAGGGACAATTCACCCCTCCACTTT	CASSLRDNSPLHF
.	few	TRBJ1-2	TRBV11-2	TGTGCCAGCAGCTCACCTCGGGCCGGTAGCTATGGCTACACCTTC	CASSSPRAGSYGYTF
.	.	TRBJ2-2	TRBV24-1	TGTGCCACCAGTGATTTGCAGACCCGTAGGACCGGGGAGCTGTTTTTT	CATSDLQTRRTGELFF
TRBD1	few	TRBJ2-1	TRBV9	TGTGCCAGCAGCCCCACCGGGACAGGGTTGAACAATGAGCAGTTCTTC	CASSPTGTGLNNEQFF
.	few	TRBJ1-1	TRBV7-8	TGTGCCTCGTACCTAGGCATGAACACTGAAGCTTTCTTT	CASYLGMNTEAFF
.	few	TRBJ2-3	TRBV4-2	TGTGCCAGCAGCCCCTCAGGCGAAGATACGCAGTATTTT	CASSPSGEDTQYF
TRBD1	few	TRBJ2-1	TRBV5-1	TGCGCCAGCAGCTTGCAGGGGACAGGGGCAGGAGGCGAGCAGTTCTTC	CASSLQGTGAGGEQFF
.	many	TRBJ2-2	TRBV7-3	TGTGCCAGCAGCCTGCAGGAGACCGGGGAGCTGTTTTTT	CASSLQETGELFF
.	.	TRBJ2-3	TRBV20-1	TGCAGTGCTTTAAGCTGGGGCGAGGATACGCAGTATTTT	CSALSWGEDTQYF
.	few	TRBJ1-2	TRBV7-9	TGTGCCAGAAACTATGGCTACATCTTC	CARNYGYIF
TRBD2	few	TRBJ2-1	TRBV5-6	TGTGCCAGCAGCTTGGCGGCGGGGGGGCCCTATGAGCAGTTCTTC	CASSLAAGGPYEQFF
.	.	TRBJ1-1	TRBV29-1	TGCAGCGTTGGCAGGGTAACGAACACTGAAGCTTTCTTT	CSVGRVTNTEAFF
TRBD2	.	TRBJ2-5	TRBV9	TGTGCCAGCAGCGCCATGGGGGGGTTGGAGACCCAGTACTTC	CASSAMGGLETQYF
.	many	TRBJ1-4	TRBV24-1	TGTGCCACCAGTGAGGGAAGCAGGGGTGACGGAGAAAAACTGTTTTTT	CATSEGSRGDGEKLFF
TRBD1	.	TRBJ1-6	TRBV11-2	TGTGCCAGCAGCTTATCGACAGGGCTCTCACCCCTCCACTTT	CASSLSTGLSPLHF
.	few	TRBJ1-6	TRBV7-3	TGTGCCAGCAGCTTATCGGAGGTATCACCCCTCCACTTT	CASSLSEVSPLHF
.	many	TRBJ2-5	TRBV5-1	TGCGCCAGCAGCTTTTTCGGGGGCCGAGAGACCCAGTACTTC	CASSFFGGRETQYF
TRBD1	many	TRBJ2-7	TRBV7-2	TGTGCCAGCAGCTCCTACCCGACAGGGGGATACGAGCAGTACTTC	CASSSYPTGGYEQYF
TRBD2	many	TRBJ2-5	TRBV15	TGTGCCACCAGCAGAGATCTAGCGGGGGAGACCCAGTACTTC	CATSRDLAGETQYF
.	.	TRBJ2-2	TRBV7-6	TGTGCCAGCAGCCCTGGCCCGGATGGGACCGGGGAGCTGTTTTTT	CASSPGPDGTGELFF
TRBD1	few	TRBJ2-7	TRBV6-2/TRBV6-3	TGTGCCAGCAGTCGGACAGGGCTCTCCGAGCAGTACTTC	CASSRTGLSEQYF
.	.	TRBJ1-4	TRBV11-2	TGTGCCAGCAAACAGGGACGGGCGGGTAATGAAAAACTGTTTTTT	CASKQGRAGNEKLFF
TRBD1	few	TRBJ2-7	TRBV4-2	TGTGCCAGCAGCCAAGAAGACAGGGGGCTCTACGAGCAGTACTTC	CASSQEDRGLYEQYF
TRBD2	.	TRBJ2-5	TRBV5-1	TGCGCCAGCAGACTGCTCCTAGCGGCCAAAGAGACCCAGTACTTC	CASRLLLAAKETQYF
TRBD1	few	TRBJ1-1	TRBV5-1	TGCGCCAGCAGCCATGCCGGGACAGGGACCGGGACTGAAGCTTTCTTT	CASSHAGTGTGTEAFF
TRBD1	.	TRBJ1-1	TRBV12-3/TRBV12-4	TGTGCCAACAGTTTCTCAGGGGGCACTGAAGCTTTCTTT	CANSFSGGTEAFF
.	.	TRBJ2-1	TRBV5-1	TGCGCCAGCAGCTCCGAGGGACCCTACAATGAGCAGTTCTTC	CASSSEGPYNEQFF
TRBD2	.	TRBJ2-4	TRBV7-8	TGTGCCAGCAGCTTAGATTGGGGCGGGGGGACTTCAATAGCCAAAAACATTCAGTACTTC	CASSLDWGGGTSIAKNIQYF
.	.	TRBJ1-3	TRBV6-6	TGTGCCAGCAGTTTCCCCTCGGGAAACACCATATATTTT	CASSFPSGNTIYF
.	.	TRBJ1-4	TRBV25-1	TGTGCCAGCAGTGAATGGAGCGGAAGCCGAGGTGAAAAACTGTTTTTT	CASSEWSGSRGEKLFF
.	.	TRBJ1-1	TRBV5-1	TGCGCCAGCAGCTCGGACCCGGGGAAGGGGACTGAAGCTTTCTTT	CASSSDPGKGTEAFF
.	few	TRBJ2-2	TRBV7-9	TGTGCCAGCAGTCCCACCCCTCGACGCCCGGACACCGGGGAGCTGTTTTTT	CASSPTPRRPDTGELFF
.	few	TRBJ1-1	TRBV6-2/TRBV6-3	TGTGCCAGCGGCCACATCGGGGAGACCACTGAAGCTTTCTTT	CASGHIGETTEAFF
.	few	TRBJ2-2	TRBV7-9	TGTGCCAGCAGCCCCAGTGCGGTTCGAGTTGTCACCGGGGAGCTGTTTTTT	CASSPSAVRVVTGELFF
.	many	TRBJ1-1	TRBV5-1	TGCGCCAGCAGCTTGGAGCAGCCGAAAGAAGCTTTCTTT	CASSLEQPKEAFF
TRBD1	.	TRBJ1-2	TRBV5-1	TGCGCCAGCTACCCGGGACAGCAAACTTATGGCTACACCTTC	CASYPGQQTYGYTF
.	.	TRBJ1-5	TRBV29-1	TGCAGCGCCATACCACATCCAAATCAGCCCCAGCATTTT	CSAIPHPNQPQHF
.	.	TRBJ1-2	TRBV13	TGTGCCAGCAGCCGAGACAGGACCTATGGCTACACCTTC	CASSRDRTYGYTF
TRBD1	few	TRBJ1-6	TRBV7-2	TGTGCCAGCAGCCTAGCCGGGACAGGGAGGTCACCCCTCCACTTT	CASSLAGTGRSPLHF
.	.	TRBJ2-2	TRBV20-1	TGCAGTGCTAGATCCGGGGGCCCGAACACCGGGGAGCTGTTTTTT	CSARSGGPNTGELFF
.	.	TRBJ2-3	TRBV7-2	TGTGCCAGCAGCCCCAATGCGATAAGCACAGATACGCAGTATTTT	CASSPNAISTDTQYF
.	.	TRBJ2-2	TRBV7-9	TGTGCCAGCAGCCCCGACAGGACGAACACCGGGGAGCTGTTTTTT	CASSPDRTNTGELFF
TRBD1	.	TRBJ1-1	TRBV5-1	TGCGCCAGCAGCTCGACAGGGGGCGAAGGCCCAGCTTTCTTT	CASSSTGGEGPAFF
.	.	TRBJ1-2	TRBV30	TGTGCCCAGGGCCAGCTGGGGAGCGGCTACACCTTC	CAQGQLGSGYTF
.	many	TRBJ1-1	TRBV6-4	TGTGCCAGCAGTCCAGACAGAGGGAACACTGAAGCTTTCTTT	CASSPDRGNTEAFF
TRBD1	.	TRBJ2-7	TRBV6-6	TGTGCCAGCACCTCCGATGTCGGGACAGCACTCAACGAGCAGTACTTC	CASTSDVGTALNEQYF
.	.	TRBJ2-4	TRBV19	TGTGCCACTAGAGCCCCGGGAGAGTTCGACATTCAGTACTTC	CATRAPGEFDIQYF
TRBD1	few	TRBJ2-1	TRBV4-1	TGCGCCAGCAGCCCCCCTCGAGACAGGGGATATGAGCAGTTCTTC	CASSPPRDRGYEQFF
.	few	TRBJ2-2	TRBV5-1	TGCGCCAGCAGCTTGTTGGCGGGGAAGGACACCGGGGAGCTGTTTTTT	CASSLLAGKDTGELFF
.	.	TRBJ1-2	TRBV24-1	TGTGCCACCAGTGATTTGGTCCGAAACTATGGCTACACCTTC	CATSDLVRNYGYTF
TRBD1	.	TRBJ1-5	TRBV27	TGTGCCAGCAGTTTATGGGGGACAGTCAATAGCAATCAGCCCCAGCATTTT	CASSLWGTVNSNQPQHF
.	many	TRBJ1-2	TRBV10-3	TGTGCCATCAGTGAGCGCCCCCTGGGTGCTGGCTACACCTTC	CAISERPLGAGYTF
TRBD2	.	TRBJ2-3	TRBV6-1	TGTGCCAGCACCCTAGCGGGGGGCCACACAGATACGCAGTATTTT	CASTLAGGHTDTQYF